One and the same sample provided the 4 T cell receptor beta chains below, sequenced in a study of shared clonotypes between healthy human individuals. Only in-frame clones appear in the TCRdb table, and some are missing; sequencing was by immunoSEQ multiplex PCR. The sample has fewer than 1.8 million clones, 98% to 99% seen once. Sequencing was done on a sample of naive CD4+ T cells sorted from blood. Stated subset: CD45RA+ positively selected. The source is a young man in good health.

V is TRBV25-1 and J is TRBJ2-3; D is ambiguous. The germline V and J ends were trimmed by 5 bases and 4 bases, with 13 bases remaining between them. In germline, CDR1 is MGHDK, CDR2 SYGVNS. CDR3 length: 14 amino acids. The CDR3 DNA reads TGTGCCAGCAGTCGAACGGGCCGTTCAGATACGCAGTATTTT. It yields the protein CASSRTGRSDTQYF.

The chain links TRBV19 to TRBJ2-3; maybe TRBD2 (5 bases). CDR1 and CDR2 (germline): LNHDA, SQIVND (reference sequence). V was clipped by 7 bases and J by 4 bases, with 18 bases between them. This CDR3 has 15 residues. The CDR3 DNA follows: TGTGCCAGTACCCCTCGGTTCGGGATGGCAGATACGCAGTATTTT. Protein product: CASTPRFGMADTQYF.

The chain is built from TRBV25-1 and TRBJ1-2; D gene ambiguous. Germline loops: CDR1 MGHDK, CDR2 SYGVNS. The CDR3 has 13 amino acids. With 3 bases removed from V and 2 bases from J, the gap between germline ends came to 7 bases. The CDR3, as DNA: TGTGCCAGCAGTGAGAAGACAAACTATGGCTACACCTTC. It encodes CASSEKTNYGYTF.

This clone has only one observation. The V gene is TRBV5-1, the J gene TRBJ2-7; D might be TRBD1 (6 bases). V was clipped by 4 bases and J by 2 bases, with 13 bases between them. The CDR3 consists of 14 residues. Germline V gene sequence: CDR1 SGHRS, CDR2 YFSETQ. The CDR3 region is CASSTRDKTYEQYF. The CDR3 coding sequence is TGCGCCAGCAGCACCCGGGACAAGACCTACGAGCAGTACTTC.